The present T cell receptor beta chain was sequenced within a study of blood T cell repertoires in COVID-19. Assay used: immunoSEQ multiplex PCR; TCRdb lists only in-frame clones, some missing. The table includes approximately 250,000 clones, 80% to 90% detected once. This CDR3 spans 14 amino acids. With 6 bases clipped from V and 5 bases from J, the junction kept 6 bases outside the gene matches. Germline CDR1 and CDR2: MDHEN and SYDVKM. This receptor was obtained from a woman in her seventies with COVID-19, enrolled during active disease. Material: peripheral blood. The chain has TRBV28 and TRBJ1-5; 8 bases align to TRBD1. CDR3 residues: CASRLDRVDQPQHF. The CDR3 DNA sequence: TGTGCCAGCAGATTGGACAGGGTGGATCAGCCCCAGCATTTT.